This entry concerns a single T cell receptor beta chain. The sample originates from a study of blood T cell repertoires in COVID-19. This CDR3 has 14 amino acids. V lost 4 bases and J 2 bases, leaving 9 bases between the germline ends. In germline, CDR1 is SGHTA, CDR2 FQGNSA. Individuals aged about 18 to 90 years were recruited from 24 US areas. Authors' analysis steps: Estimation of nucleated cell counts relied on the amplification of reference gene primers. The data were produced by immunoSEQ multiplex PCR, yet TCRdb's version contains in-frame clones alone and is incomplete. That table furnishes V, J and clone size, whereas the DNA furnished D and trimming. The table includes 250,000 to 350,000 clones, 70% to 90% detected once.

The receptor was isolated from a woman aged 30 to 39 who had recovered from COVID-19. The gene calls are TRBV7-2 and TRBJ1-3; no definite D call. Sequencing was performed on PBMCs or T cells enriched from blood (not recorded which). The CDR3, as DNA: TGTGCCAGCAGCTCTCGGGAACCTGGAAACACCATATATTTT. Encoded protein: CASSSREPGNTIYF.